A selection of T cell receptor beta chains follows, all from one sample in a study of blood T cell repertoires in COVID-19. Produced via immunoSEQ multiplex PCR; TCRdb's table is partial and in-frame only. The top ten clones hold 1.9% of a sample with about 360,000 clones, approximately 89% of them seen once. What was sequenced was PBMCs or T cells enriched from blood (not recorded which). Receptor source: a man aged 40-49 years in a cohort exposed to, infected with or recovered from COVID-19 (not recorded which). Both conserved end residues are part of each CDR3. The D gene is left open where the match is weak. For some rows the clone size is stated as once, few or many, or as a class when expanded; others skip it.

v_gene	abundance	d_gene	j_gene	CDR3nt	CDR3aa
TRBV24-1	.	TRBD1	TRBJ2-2	TGTGCCACCAGTCGGACAGGGGGCACCGGGGAGCTGTTTTTT	CATSRTGGTGELFF
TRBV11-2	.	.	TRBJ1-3	TGTGCCAGCAGCTTAGGGGGCAGCTCCCCTGGAAACACCATATATTTT	CASSLGGSSPGNTIYF
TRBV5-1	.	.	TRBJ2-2	TGCGCCAGCAGCTTGAGGACCGGGGGCACCGGGGAGCTGTTTTTT	CASSLRTGGTGELFF
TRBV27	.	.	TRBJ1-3	TGTGCCAGCAGTTTATCTTGGACACCTGGAGCCGGAAACACCATATATTTT	CASSLSWTPGAGNTIYF
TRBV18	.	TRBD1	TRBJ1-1	TGTGCCAGCTCACCAGGGACAGGACGAGGTCGAGCTTTCTTT	CASSPGTGRGRAFF
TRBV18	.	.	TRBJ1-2	TGTGCCAGCTCACCGTCTGATGGGGGGATGGATGGCTACACCTTC	CASSPSDGGMDGYTF
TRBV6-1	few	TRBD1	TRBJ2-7	TGTGCCAGCAGTGATTTTGACAGGGGCTACGAGCAGTACTTC	CASSDFDRGYEQYF
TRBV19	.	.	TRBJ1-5	TGTGCCAGTAGTATAAAGGCCGGAGACTATAGCAATCAGCCCCAGCATTTT	CASSIKAGDYSNQPQHF
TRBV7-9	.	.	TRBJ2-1	TGTGCCAGCAGCTACGTACTTTATGAGCAGTTCTTC	CASSYVLYEQFF
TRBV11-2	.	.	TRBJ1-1	TGTGCCAGCAGCTTAGATAGGAACACTGAAGCTTTCTTT	CASSLDRNTEAFF
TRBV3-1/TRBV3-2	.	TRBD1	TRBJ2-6	TGTGCCAGCAGCCAAGCAGGGGGTTCTGGGGCCAACGTCCTGACTTTC	CASSQAGGSGANVLTF
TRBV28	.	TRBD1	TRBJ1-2	TGTGCCAGCAGCTCCAATGACAGGGGGAACTATGGCTACACCTTC	CASSSNDRGNYGYTF
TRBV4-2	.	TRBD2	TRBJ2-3	TGTGCCAGCAGCCGGGACGGGACTAGCGGGGAAACTAGCACAGATACGCAGTATTTT	CASSRDGTSGETSTDTQYF
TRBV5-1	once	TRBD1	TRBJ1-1	TGCGCCAGCAGCTTGGCCGCAGGGGGGAAGAACACTGAAGCTTTCTTT	CASSLAAGGKNTEAFF
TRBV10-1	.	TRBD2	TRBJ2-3	TGCGCCAGCAGGGCTGGGACTAGCGGGACAGATACGCAGTATTTT	CASRAGTSGTDTQYF
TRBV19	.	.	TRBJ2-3	TGTGCCAGTACCAATAGAGCGCGAAGCACAGATACGCAGTATTTT	CASTNRARSTDTQYF
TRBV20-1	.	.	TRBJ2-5	TGCAGTGCTGAGTGGGAGACCCAGTACTTC	CSAEWETQYF
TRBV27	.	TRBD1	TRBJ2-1	TGTGCCACCGAACCGACTACAGGGGGCGCAGGCAATGAGCAGTTCTTC	CATEPTTGGAGNEQFF
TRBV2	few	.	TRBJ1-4	TGTGCCAGCAGTGTACAGGGTCGTAATGAAAAACTGTTTTTT	CASSVQGRNEKLFF
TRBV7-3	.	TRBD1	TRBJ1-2	TGTGCCAGCAGCAACGACAGGGGAGGTAATGGCTACACCTTC	CASSNDRGGNGYTF
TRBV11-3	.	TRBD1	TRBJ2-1	TGTGCCAGCAGCTCCAGACAGGGAATCAATGAGCAGTTCTTC	CASSSRQGINEQFF
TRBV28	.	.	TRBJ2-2	TGTGCCAGCAGTTTGGCCAGGGCGAACACCGGGGAGCTGTTTTTT	CASSLARANTGELFF
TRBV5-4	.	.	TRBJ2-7	TGTGCCAGCAGCGTCACGGGGGGCGGGAGCTCCGAGCAGTACTTC	CASSVTGGGSSEQYF
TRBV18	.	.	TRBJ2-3	TGTGCCAGCTCAGATCGGGATACGCAGTATTTT	CASSDRDTQYF
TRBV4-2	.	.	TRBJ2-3	TGTGCCAGCAGCCCGGCCGGGAGAGGGTCTAGCACAGATACGCAGTATTTT	CASSPAGRGSSTDTQYF
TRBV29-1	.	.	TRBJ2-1	TGCAGCGTCGAAGGTTTACAGTCCCACAATGAGCAGTTCTTC	CSVEGLQSHNEQFF
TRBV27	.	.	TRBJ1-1	TGTGCCAGCAGTTGGGGGCGGGGGGCTGAAGCTTTCTTT	CASSWGRGAEAFF
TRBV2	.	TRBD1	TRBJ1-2	TGTGCCAGCAGAAGTACAGGGGCCAACCCCTATGGCTACACCTTC	CASRSTGANPYGYTF
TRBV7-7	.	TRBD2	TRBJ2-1	TGTGCCAGCAGCTTAGGTCTAGCGGAACCCTACAATGAGCAGTTCTTC	CASSLGLAEPYNEQFF
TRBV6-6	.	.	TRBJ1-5	TGTGCCAGCAGCCACGACAGCCTCAATCAGCCCCAGCATTTT	CASSHDSLNQPQHF
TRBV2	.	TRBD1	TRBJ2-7	TGTGCCAGCATGACAGGGGGCTTCGAGCAGTACTTC	CASMTGGFEQYF
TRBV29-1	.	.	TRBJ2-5	TGCAGCGTTGAAGCGTCCCAGGGCCTGGGGGAGACCCAGTACTTC	CSVEASQGLGETQYF
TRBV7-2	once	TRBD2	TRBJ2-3	TGTGCCAGCAGGATGGGACTAGCTTCCGATACGCAGTATTTT	CASRMGLASDTQYF
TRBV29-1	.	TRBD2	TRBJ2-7	TGCAGCGTTGGCCGGACTAGCGGGATGGACGAGCAGTACTTC	CSVGRTSGMDEQYF
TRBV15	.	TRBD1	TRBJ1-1	TGTGCCACCAGCGGGGGACAGCTCAGAAACACTGAAGCTTTCTTT	CATSGGQLRNTEAFF
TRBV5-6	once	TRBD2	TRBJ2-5	TGTGCCAGCAGCTTGGATGGACTAGCGGGAGTGTGGGAGACCCAGTACTTC	CASSLDGLAGVWETQYF
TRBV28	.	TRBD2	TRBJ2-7	TGTGCCAGCAGCACAAGCGGGATCGGTACCTACGAGCAGTACTTC	CASSTSGIGTYEQYF
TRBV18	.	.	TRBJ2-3	TGTGCCAGCACCCATGGGCGGGTAACAGATACGCAGTATTTT	CASTHGRVTDTQYF
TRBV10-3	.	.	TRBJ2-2	TGTGCCATCAGCGCTAACAGGGACACCGGGGAGCTGTTTTTT	CAISANRDTGELFF
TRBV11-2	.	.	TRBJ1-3	TGTGCCAGCAGCTTAGGGACAACTGGAAACACCATATATTTT	CASSLGTTGNTIYF
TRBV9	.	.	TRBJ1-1	TGTGCCAGCAGCCCCACGGTGCTTAACACTGAAGCTTTCTTT	CASSPTVLNTEAFF
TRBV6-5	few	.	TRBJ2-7	TGTGCCAGCAGTTACTCGGGGAATCGGGGCTCCTACGAGCAGTACTTC	CASSYSGNRGSYEQYF